One TCR beta chain is described in this entry. The protocol was immunoSEQ multiplex PCR, while the TCRdb copy is restricted to in-frame clones and leaves out a portion. The sample has fewer than 100,000 clones; roughly 85% are singletons. The data belong to a study of T cell responses to AZD1222 COVID-19 vaccine. The length of the CDR3 is 15 residues. Germline V gives CDR1 LNHDA, CDR2 SQIVND (reference sequence). Trimming left V 1 base short and J 0 bases short, with 9 bases between. This sample comprised peripheral blood, obtained on day 0 of AZD1222 vaccination. The sequence was obtained from an adult in good health. The rearrangement uses TRBV19 and TRBJ1-1; D is uncertain. CDR3 sequence reads: CASSIVGKMNTEAFF. The DNA of the CDR3 is TGTGCCAGTAGTATAGTTGGCAAGATGAACACTGAAGCTTTCTTT.